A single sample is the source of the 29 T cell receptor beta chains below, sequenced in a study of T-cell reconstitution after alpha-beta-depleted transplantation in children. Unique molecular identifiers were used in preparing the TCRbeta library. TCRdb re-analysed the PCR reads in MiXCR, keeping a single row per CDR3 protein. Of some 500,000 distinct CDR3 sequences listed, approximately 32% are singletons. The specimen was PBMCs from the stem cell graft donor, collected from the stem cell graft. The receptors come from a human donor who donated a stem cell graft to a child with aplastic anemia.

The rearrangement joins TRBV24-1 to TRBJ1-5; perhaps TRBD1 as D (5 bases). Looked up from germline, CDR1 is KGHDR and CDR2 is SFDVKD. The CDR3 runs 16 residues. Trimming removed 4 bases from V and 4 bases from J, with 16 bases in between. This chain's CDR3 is CATSDSMGWGNQPQHF. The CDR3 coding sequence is TGTGCCACCAGTGACTCTATGGGGTGGGGGAATCAGCCCCAGCATTTT.

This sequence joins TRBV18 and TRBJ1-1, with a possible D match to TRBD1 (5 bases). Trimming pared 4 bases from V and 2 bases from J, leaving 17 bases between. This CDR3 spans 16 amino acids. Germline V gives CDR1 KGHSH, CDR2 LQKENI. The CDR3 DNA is TGTGCCAGCTCACAAGGTCCGGGACGACCTAACACTGAAGCTTTCTTT. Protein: CASSQGPGRPNTEAFF.

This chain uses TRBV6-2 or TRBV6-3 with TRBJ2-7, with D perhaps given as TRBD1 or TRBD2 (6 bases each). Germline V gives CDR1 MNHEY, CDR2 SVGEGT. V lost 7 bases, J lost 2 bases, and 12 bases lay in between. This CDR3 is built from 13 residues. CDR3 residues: CASKTGATYEQYF. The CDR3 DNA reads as TGTGCCAGCAAGACGGGGGCAACCTACGAGCAGTACTTC.

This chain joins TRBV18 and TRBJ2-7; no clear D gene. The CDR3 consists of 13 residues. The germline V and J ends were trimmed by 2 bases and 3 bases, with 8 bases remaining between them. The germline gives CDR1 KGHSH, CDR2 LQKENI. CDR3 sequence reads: CASSPEFGYEQYF. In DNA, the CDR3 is TGTGCCAGCTCACCAGAGTTCGGCTACGAGCAGTACTTC.

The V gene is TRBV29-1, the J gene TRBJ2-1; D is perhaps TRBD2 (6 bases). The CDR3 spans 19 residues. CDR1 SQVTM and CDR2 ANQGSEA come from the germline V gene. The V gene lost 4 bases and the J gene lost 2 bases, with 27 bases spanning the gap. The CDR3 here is CSVASVRGIGRPTYNEQFF. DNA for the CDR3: TGCAGCGTTGCGTCGGTTCGGGGGATCGGAAGGCCAACCTACAATGAGCAGTTCTTC.

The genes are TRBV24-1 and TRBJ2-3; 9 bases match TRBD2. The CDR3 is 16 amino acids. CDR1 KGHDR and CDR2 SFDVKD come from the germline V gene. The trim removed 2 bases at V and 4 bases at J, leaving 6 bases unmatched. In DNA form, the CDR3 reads TGTGCCACCAGTGATTGGGCGGGAGGGAGCCCAGATACGCAGTATTTT. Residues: CATSDWAGGSPDTQYF.

The DNA for the CDR3 is TGTGCCAGCAGTTTTTACAGGGGGGCAGATACGCAGTATTTT. Protein sequence: CASSFYRGADTQYF. This sequence joins TRBV28 and TRBJ2-3; 8 nucleotides align to TRBD1. The ends lost 3 bases at V and 4 bases at J; junction bases unmatched: 3. CDR3 length: 14 amino acids. Looked up from germline, CDR1 is MDHEN and CDR2 is SYDVKM.

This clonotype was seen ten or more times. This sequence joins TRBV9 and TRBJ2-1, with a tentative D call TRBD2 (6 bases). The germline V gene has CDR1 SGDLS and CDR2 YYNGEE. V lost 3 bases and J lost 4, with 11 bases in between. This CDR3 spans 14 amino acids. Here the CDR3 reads CASSGGLEYNEQFF. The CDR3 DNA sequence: TGTGCCAGCAGCGGGGGACTCGAATACAATGAGCAGTTCTTC.

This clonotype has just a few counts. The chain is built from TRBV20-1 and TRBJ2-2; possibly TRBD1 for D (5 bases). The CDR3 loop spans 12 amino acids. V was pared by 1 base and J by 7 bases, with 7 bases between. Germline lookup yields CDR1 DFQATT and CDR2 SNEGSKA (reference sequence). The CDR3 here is CSARVTGGELFF. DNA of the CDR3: TGCAGTGCTAGAGTTACAGGCGGGGAGCTGTTTTTT.

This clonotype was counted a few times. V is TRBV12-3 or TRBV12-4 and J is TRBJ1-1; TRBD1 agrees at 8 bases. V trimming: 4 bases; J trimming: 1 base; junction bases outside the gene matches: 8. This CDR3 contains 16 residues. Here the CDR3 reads CASSSRGGTGNTEAFF. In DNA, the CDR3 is TGTGCCAGCAGTTCCAGGGGAGGGACAGGGAACACTGAAGCTTTCTTT.

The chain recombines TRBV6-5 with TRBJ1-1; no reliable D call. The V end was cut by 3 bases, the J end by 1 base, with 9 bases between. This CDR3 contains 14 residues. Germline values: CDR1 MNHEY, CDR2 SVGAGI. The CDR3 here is CASSYSPGNTEAFF. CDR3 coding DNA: TGTGCCAGCAGTTATTCGCCAGGGAACACTGAAGCTTTCTTT.

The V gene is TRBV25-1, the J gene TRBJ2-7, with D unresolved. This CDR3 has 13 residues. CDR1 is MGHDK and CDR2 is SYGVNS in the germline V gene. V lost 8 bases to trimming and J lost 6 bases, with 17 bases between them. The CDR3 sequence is CASHAGTSSEQYF. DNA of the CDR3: TGTGCCAGCCATGCCGGCACCTCTAGCGAGCAGTACTTC.

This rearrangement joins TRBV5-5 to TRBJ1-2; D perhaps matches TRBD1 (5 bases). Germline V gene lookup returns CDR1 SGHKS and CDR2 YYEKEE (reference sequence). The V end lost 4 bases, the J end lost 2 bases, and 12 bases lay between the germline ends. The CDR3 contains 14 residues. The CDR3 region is CASSADTINYGYTF. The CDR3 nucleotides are TGTGCCAGCAGCGCGGACACCATCAACTATGGCTACACCTTC.

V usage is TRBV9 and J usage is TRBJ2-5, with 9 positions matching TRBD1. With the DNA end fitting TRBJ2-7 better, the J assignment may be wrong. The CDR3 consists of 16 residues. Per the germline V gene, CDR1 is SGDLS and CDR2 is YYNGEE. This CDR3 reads CASSLSRQGGFYEQYF. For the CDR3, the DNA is TGTGCCAGCAGCTTGAGCCGACAGGGGGGTTTCTACGAGCAGTACTTC.

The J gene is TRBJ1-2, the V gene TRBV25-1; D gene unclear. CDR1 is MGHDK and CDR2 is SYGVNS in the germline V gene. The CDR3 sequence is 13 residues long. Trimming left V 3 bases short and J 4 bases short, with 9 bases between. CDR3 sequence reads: CASSDWDFYGYTF. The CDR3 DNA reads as TGTGCCAGCAGTGACTGGGATTTCTATGGCTACACCTTC.

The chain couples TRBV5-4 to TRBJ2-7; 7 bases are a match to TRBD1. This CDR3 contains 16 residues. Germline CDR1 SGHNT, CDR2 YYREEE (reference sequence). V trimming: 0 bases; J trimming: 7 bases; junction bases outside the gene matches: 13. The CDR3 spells CASSLASDRFRGEQYV. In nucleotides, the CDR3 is TGTGCCAGCAGCTTGGCGAGTGATCGCTTCAGGGGGGAGCAGTACGTC.

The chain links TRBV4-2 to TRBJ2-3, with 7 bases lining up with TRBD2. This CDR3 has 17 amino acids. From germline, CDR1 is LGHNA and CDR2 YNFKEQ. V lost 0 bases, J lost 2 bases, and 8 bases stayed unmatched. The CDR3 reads CASSQDVPGGFTDTQYF. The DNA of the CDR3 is TGTGCCAGCAGCCAAGATGTCCCGGGAGGCTTCACAGATACGCAGTATTTT.

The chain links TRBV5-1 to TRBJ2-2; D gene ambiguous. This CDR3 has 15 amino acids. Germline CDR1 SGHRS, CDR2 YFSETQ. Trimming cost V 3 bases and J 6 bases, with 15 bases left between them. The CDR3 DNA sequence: TGCGCCAGCAGCTCGATATCGACCATACCCGGGGAGCTGTTTTTT. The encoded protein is CASSSISTIPGELFF.

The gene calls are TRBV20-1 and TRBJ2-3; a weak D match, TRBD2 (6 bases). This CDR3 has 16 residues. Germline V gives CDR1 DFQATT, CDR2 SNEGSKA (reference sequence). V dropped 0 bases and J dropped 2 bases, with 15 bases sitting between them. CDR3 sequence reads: CSARDLSSVLTDTQYF. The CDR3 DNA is TGCAGTGCTAGAGATTTGTCTAGCGTCCTCACAGATACGCAGTATTTT.

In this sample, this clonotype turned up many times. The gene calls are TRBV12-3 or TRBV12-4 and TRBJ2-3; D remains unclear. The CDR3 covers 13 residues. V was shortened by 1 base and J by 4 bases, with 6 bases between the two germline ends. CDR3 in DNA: TGTGCCAGCAGTTTAGATGGGGCAGATACGCAGTATTTT. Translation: CASSLDGADTQYF.

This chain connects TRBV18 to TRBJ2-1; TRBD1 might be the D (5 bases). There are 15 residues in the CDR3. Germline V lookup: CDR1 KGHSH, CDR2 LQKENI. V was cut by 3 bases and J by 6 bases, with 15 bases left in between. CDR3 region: CASSPKDILSNEQFF. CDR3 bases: TGTGCCAGCTCACCTAAGGACATTTTATCCAATGAGCAGTTCTTC.

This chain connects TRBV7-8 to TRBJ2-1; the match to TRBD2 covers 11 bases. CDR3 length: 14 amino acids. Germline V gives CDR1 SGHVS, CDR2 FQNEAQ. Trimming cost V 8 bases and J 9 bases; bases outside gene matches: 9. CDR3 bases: TGTGCCAGCGGGGAGACTAGCGGGATCACTGAGCAGTTCTTC. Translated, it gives CASGETSGITEQFF.

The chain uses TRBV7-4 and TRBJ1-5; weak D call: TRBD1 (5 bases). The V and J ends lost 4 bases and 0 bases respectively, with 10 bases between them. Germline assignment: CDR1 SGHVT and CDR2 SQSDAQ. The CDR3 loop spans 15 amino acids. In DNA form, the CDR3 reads TGTGCCAGCAGCTCGGACACGGATAGCAATCAGCCCCAGCATTTT. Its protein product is CASSSDTDSNQPQHF.

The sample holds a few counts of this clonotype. This CDR3 reads CSASKKRGEGNTIYF. In DNA, the CDR3 is TGCAGCGCTTCTAAAAAACGGGGGGAAGGAAACACCATATATTTT. The chain uses TRBV29-1 and TRBJ1-3; tentative D call: TRBD1 (5 bases). The V gene lost 7 bases and the J gene lost 4 bases, with 20 bases spanning the gap. Germline CDR1 is SQVTM and CDR2 is ANQGSEA. The CDR3 has 15 amino acids.

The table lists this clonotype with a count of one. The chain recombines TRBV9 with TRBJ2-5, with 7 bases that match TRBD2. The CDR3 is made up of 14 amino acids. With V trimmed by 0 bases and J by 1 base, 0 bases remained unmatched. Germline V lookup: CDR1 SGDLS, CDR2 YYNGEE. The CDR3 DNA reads TGTGCCAGCAGCGTAGGACTAGCCCAAGAGACCCAGTACTTC. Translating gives CASSVGLAQETQYF.

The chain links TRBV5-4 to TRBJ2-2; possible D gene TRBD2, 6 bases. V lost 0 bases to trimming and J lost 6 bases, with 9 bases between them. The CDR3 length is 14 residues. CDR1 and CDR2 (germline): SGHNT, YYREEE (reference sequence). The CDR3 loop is CASSLGGEAGELFF. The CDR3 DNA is TGTGCCAGCAGCTTGGGAGGGGAGGCCGGGGAGCTGTTTTTT.

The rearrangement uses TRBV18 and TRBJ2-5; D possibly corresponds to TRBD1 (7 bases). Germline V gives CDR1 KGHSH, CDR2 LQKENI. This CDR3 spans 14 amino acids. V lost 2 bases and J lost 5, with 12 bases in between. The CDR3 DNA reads TGTGCCAGCTCACCATCGTCAGGGGGGGAGACCCAGTACTTC. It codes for CASSPSSGGETQYF.

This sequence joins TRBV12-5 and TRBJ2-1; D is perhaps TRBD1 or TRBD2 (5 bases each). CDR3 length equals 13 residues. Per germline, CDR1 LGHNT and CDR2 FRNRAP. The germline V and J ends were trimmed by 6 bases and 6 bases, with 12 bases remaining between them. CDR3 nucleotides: TGTGCTAGTGGGGGGGAACACCTCAATGAGCAGTTCTTC. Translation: CASGGEHLNEQFF.

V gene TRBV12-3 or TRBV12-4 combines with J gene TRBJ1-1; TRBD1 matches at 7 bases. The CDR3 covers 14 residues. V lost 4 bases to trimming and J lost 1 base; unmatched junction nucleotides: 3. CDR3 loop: CASSSTGKNTEAFF. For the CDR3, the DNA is TGTGCCAGCAGTTCGACAGGGAAGAACACTGAAGCTTTCTTT.